This passage covers 23 T cell receptor beta chains from one sample sequenced in a study of blood T cell repertoires in COVID-19. Generated by immunoSEQ multiplex PCR, the TCRdb table keeps only in-frame clones and is missing some. The table shows approximately 200,000 clones, with roughly 81% occurring only once. Sequenced sample: peripheral blood. The receptors derive from a woman aged 80 or over with COVID-19, enrolled during active disease.

The J gene is TRBJ1-5, the V gene TRBV15; a weak D match, TRBD1 (5 bases). Per germline, CDR1 LNHNV and CDR2 YYDKDF (reference sequence). Trimming removed 2 bases from V and 2 bases from J, with 13 bases in between. This CDR3 is built from 16 residues. The DNA of the CDR3 is TGTGCCACCAGCAGAATCCCAGGGCTGGGCAATCAGCCCCAGCATTTT. Translation gives CATSRIPGLGNQPQHF.

V is TRBV24-1 and J is TRBJ2-7, with D possibly TRBD2 on 5 matching bases. This CDR3 is built from 13 residues. Trimming stripped 4 bases from V and 2 bases from J, with 8 bases between. Germline CDR1 and CDR2: KGHDR and SFDVKD. CDR3 sequence: CATSDSGTYEQYF. In DNA form, the CDR3 reads TGTGCCACCAGTGACTCCGGGACCTACGAGCAGTACTTC.

This clone showed up just once. The genes are TRBV4-2 and TRBJ1-1; 8 nucleotides line up with TRBD1. Germline V lookup: CDR1 LGHNA, CDR2 YNFKEQ. J gave up 8 bases and V 0 bases, and 11 bases lay outside the gene matches. The CDR3 is 16 residues long. This chain's CDR3 is CASSQDLGQVSPEAFF. CDR3 sequence (DNA): TGTGCCAGCAGCCAAGACCTGGGACAGGTCTCTCCGGAAGCTTTCTTT.

In this sample, this clone turned up a few times. J is TRBJ2-5 and V is TRBV19; 8 bases fit TRBD1. With V trimmed by 4 bases and J by 3 bases, 4 bases remained unmatched. CDR1 LNHDA and CDR2 SQIVND come from the germline V gene (reference sequence). CDR3 length equals 14 residues. The CDR3 protein is CASSTNRGKETQYF. DNA of the CDR3: TGTGCCAGTAGTACAAACAGGGGGAAAGAGACCCAGTACTTC.

The chain links TRBV4-3 to TRBJ2-3; no clear D. V was trimmed by 0 bases and J by 1 base, leaving 8 bases between them. The germline gives CDR1 LGHNA, CDR2 YSLEER. The CDR3 runs to 15 residues. The CDR3 spells CASSQEGRRTDTQYF. DNA for the CDR3: TGCGCCAGCAGCCAAGAGGGCCGACGCACAGATACGCAGTATTTT.

V is TRBV19 and J is TRBJ1-6; 9 bases fit TRBD1. Germline CDR1 is LNHDA and CDR2 is SQIVND (reference sequence). This CDR3 spans 15 amino acids. V trimming: 0 bases; J trimming: 7 bases; junction bases outside the gene matches: 1. CDR3 DNA: TGTGCCAGTAGTATAGATGGACAGGGGAATTCACCCCTCCACTTT. Translated: CASSIDGQGNSPLHF.

The chain combines TRBV24-1 with TRBJ1-1; D call uncertain. The CDR3 extends over 12 amino acids. CDR1 is KGHDR, CDR2 SFDVKD, per germline. Between the trimmed V and J ends, which lost 3 bases and 7 bases, there was a span of 8 bases. CDR3 DNA: TGTGCCACCAGTGATAACTCGATTGAAGCTTTCTTT. Translation: CATSDNSIEAFF.

The chain uses TRBV11-2 and TRBJ2-7; no firm D call. Between the trimmed V and J ends, which lost 1 base and 5 bases, there was a span of 3 bases. This CDR3 comprises 11 residues. Looked up from germline, CDR1 is SGHAT and CDR2 is FQNNGV. CDR3: CASSLGDEQYF. In nucleotides, the CDR3 is TGTGCCAGCAGCTTAGGAGACGAGCAGTACTTC.

The rearrangement joins TRBV10-2 to TRBJ2-2, with D uncertain. The CDR3 length is 11 residues. Germline V CDR1 and CDR2: WSHSY, SAAADI. Trimming took off 3 bases at V and 6 bases at J, with 2 bases between the two ends. The CDR3 region is CASSDSGELFF. For the CDR3, the DNA is TGCGCCAGCAGTGACTCCGGGGAGCTGTTTTTT.

This clone was seen more than once but under ten times. The chain carries TRBV27 and TRBJ2-7, with a possible D match to TRBD2 (5 bases). CDR3 length equals 13 residues. Germline V lookup: CDR1 MNHEY, CDR2 SMNVEV (reference sequence). V was cut by 3 bases and J by 3 bases, with 9 bases left in between. The CDR3 sequence is CASSFGNYYEQYF. The CDR3 DNA sequence: TGTGCCAGCAGTTTCGGGAACTACTACGAGCAGTACTTC.

The chain is built from TRBV6-6 and TRBJ1-3, with D perhaps matching TRBD1 (6 bases). The germline V gene encodes CDR1 MNHNY and CDR2 SVGAGI (reference sequence). The V and J ends lost 6 bases and 0 bases respectively, with 15 bases between them. CDR3 size: 16 residues. The CDR3 spells CASSYGDTGSGNTIYF. In DNA, the CDR3 is TGTGCCAGCAGCTATGGGGACACCGGCTCTGGAAACACCATATATTTT.

The V call is TRBV21-1, the J call TRBJ2-7; the D segment call TRBD2 is taken from the table without a DNA check. TRBV21-1 has pseudogene status. There are 15 residues in the CDR3. This CDR3 is CASSTSGGTPYEQYF. In DNA form, the CDR3 reads TGTGCCAGCAGCACTAGCGGGGGGACTCCCTACGAGCAGTACTTC.

V gene TRBV30 combines with J gene TRBJ1-1; 9 bases line up with TRBD1. The CDR3 runs to 14 residues. V shed 2 bases and J 4 bases; nucleotides not matched to a gene: 5. Germline V lookup: CDR1 GTSNPN, CDR2 SVGIG (reference sequence). The CDR3 loop is CAWSITGGATEAFF. Here the CDR3 DNA reads TGTGCCTGGAGTATAACAGGGGGCGCCACTGAAGCTTTCTTT. The full variable domain, in which reference TRBV30 and TRBJ1-1 provide the parts outside the CDR3, is SQTIHQWPATLVQPVGSPLSLECTVEGTSNPNLYWYRQAAGRGLQLLFYSVGIGQISSEVPQNLSASRPQDRQFILSSKKLLLSDSGFYLCAWSITGGATEAFFGQGTRLTVV.

CDR3 region: CASTTTGSPQETQYF. The CDR3 bases are TGTGCCAGCACCACGACAGGTTCGCCCCAAGAGACCCAGTACTTC. The V gene is TRBV2, the J gene TRBJ2-5, with a possible D match to TRBD1 (6 bases). Trimming removed 7 bases at V and 1 base at J, with 16 bases between. The V gene's germline CDR1 is SNHLY and CDR2 FYNNEI. This CDR3 has 15 amino acids.

This rearrangement joins TRBV2 to TRBJ2-2; 7 bases match TRBD1. V lost 4 bases and J lost 0; bases outside the gene matches: 5. Germline lookup yields CDR1 SNHLY and CDR2 FYNNEI. The CDR3 sequence is 16 residues long. In DNA, the CDR3 is TGTGCCAGCAGTGGGGACAGCTACTCGAACACCGGGGAGCTGTTTTTT. Amino acid sequence: CASSGDSYSNTGELFF.

The chain couples TRBV19 to TRBJ2-2; the match to TRBD2 covers 13 bases. The CDR3 length is 17 residues. Germline CDR1 reads LNHDA; CDR2 reads SQIVND (reference sequence). The V and J ends lost 4 bases and 0 bases, in that order; junction bases with no gene match: 2. CDR3 protein: CASSRTSGGPNTGELFF. The CDR3 bases are TGTGCCAGTAGTAGGACTAGCGGGGGCCCGAACACCGGGGAGCTGTTTTTT.

The V call is TRBV7-8, the J call TRBJ2-1, with 10 bases identical to TRBD2. The CDR3 length is 16 residues. The V gene's germline CDR1 is SGHVS and CDR2 FQNEAQ. The V gene end was trimmed by 5 bases and the J gene end by 2 bases; junction bases not matched to a gene: 6. The CDR3: CASSNSGGTTYNEQFF. As DNA, the CDR3 is TGTGCCAGCAGCAATAGCGGGGGGACCACCTACAATGAGCAGTTCTTC.

The genes are TRBV19 and TRBJ2-1; 11 bases match TRBD2. Germline V gives CDR1 LNHDA, CDR2 SQIVND (reference sequence). This CDR3 region has 15 residues. V shed 4 bases and J 8 bases; nucleotides not matched to a gene: 7. CDR3 protein: CASSNPSGGRDEQFF. In DNA, the CDR3 is TGTGCCAGTAGTAATCCTAGCGGGGGGAGGGATGAGCAGTTCTTC.

This chain connects TRBV14 to TRBJ2-3, with a possible D match to TRBD2 (7 bases). The CDR3 length is 14 residues. With 3 bases removed from V and 4 bases from J, the gap between germline ends came to 11 bases. CDR1 is SGHDN, CDR2 FVKESK, per germline. The CDR3 DNA is TGTGCCAGCAGCCATGGGGGGGGCGCAGATACGCAGTATTTT. This codes for CASSHGGGADTQYF.

This chain joins TRBV28 and TRBJ2-7; 10 bases map to TRBD2. J gave up 3 bases and V 4 bases, and 21 bases lay outside the gene matches. The CDR3 has 20 residues. The germline gives CDR1 MDHEN, CDR2 SYDVKM. The CDR3 coding sequence is TGTGCCAGCAGTTCTGGACTAGCGGTTACCTTAAAACCCGTTTTCTACGAGCAGTACTTC. Translation gives CASSSGLAVTLKPVFYEQYF. The whole variable domain, filled in from reference TRBV28 and TRBJ2-7, reads DVKVTQSSRYLVKRTGEKVFLECVQDMDHENMFWYRQDPGLGLRLIYFSYDVKMKEKGDIPEGYSVSREKKERFSLILESASTNQTSMYLCASSSGLAVTLKPVFYEQYFGPGTRLTVT.

This clone was seen only once. The rearrangement uses TRBV5-5 and TRBJ2-1; TRBD2 might be the D (5 bases). There are 13 residues in the CDR3. V was pared by 3 bases and J by 9 bases, with 13 bases between. Germline V gene sequence: CDR1 SGHKS, CDR2 YYEKEE (reference sequence). CDR3 protein: CASSWLLVGEQFF. CDR3 sequence (DNA): TGTGCCAGCAGCTGGTTACTAGTAGGTGAGCAGTTCTTC.

The rearrangement uses TRBV7-9 and TRBJ1-1, with TRBD1 identical over 8 bases. The V gene end was trimmed by 6 bases and the J gene end by 6 bases; junction bases not matched to a gene: 15. The CDR3 loop spans 16 amino acids. The germline gives CDR1 SEHNR, CDR2 FQNEAQ (reference sequence). Here the CDR3 reads CASSPPGQGSGAEAFF. The CDR3 nucleotides are TGTGCCAGCAGTCCCCCTGGACAGGGATCAGGGGCTGAAGCTTTCTTT.

The gene calls are TRBV24-1 and TRBJ2-3; 10 positions agree with TRBD1. Per germline, CDR1 KGHDR and CDR2 SFDVKD. This CDR3 contains 17 residues. The ends lost 4 bases at V and 1 base at J; junction bases unmatched: 7. CDR3 region: CATSDPHGQGGTDTQYF. CDR3 DNA sequence: TGTGCCACCAGTGACCCACATGGACAGGGGGGCACAGATACGCAGTATTTT.